The TCR beta chain under discussion was sequenced for a study of blood T cell repertoires in COVID-19. Some clones are missing from TCRdb's copy, which holds only in-frame ones; the method was immunoSEQ multiplex PCR. The top ten hold about an eighth of the sample, which has 150,000 to 200,000 clones, over 80% seen once. Looked up from germline, CDR1 is MGHDK and CDR2 is SYGVNS. With 5 bases removed from V and 4 bases from J, the gap between germline ends came to 17 bases. This CDR3 contains 15 residues. The TCR originated in a woman aged 55-70 years who had recovered from COVID-19. Sequenced sample: PBMCs or T cells enriched from blood (not recorded which). The chain joins TRBV25-1 to TRBJ1-2; TRBD1 is a possible D gene (6 bases). As DNA, the CDR3 is TGTGCCAGCAGTCGCGAGGGGGAGGGTAGCTATGGCTACACCTTC. Translating it yields CASSREGEGSYGYTF.